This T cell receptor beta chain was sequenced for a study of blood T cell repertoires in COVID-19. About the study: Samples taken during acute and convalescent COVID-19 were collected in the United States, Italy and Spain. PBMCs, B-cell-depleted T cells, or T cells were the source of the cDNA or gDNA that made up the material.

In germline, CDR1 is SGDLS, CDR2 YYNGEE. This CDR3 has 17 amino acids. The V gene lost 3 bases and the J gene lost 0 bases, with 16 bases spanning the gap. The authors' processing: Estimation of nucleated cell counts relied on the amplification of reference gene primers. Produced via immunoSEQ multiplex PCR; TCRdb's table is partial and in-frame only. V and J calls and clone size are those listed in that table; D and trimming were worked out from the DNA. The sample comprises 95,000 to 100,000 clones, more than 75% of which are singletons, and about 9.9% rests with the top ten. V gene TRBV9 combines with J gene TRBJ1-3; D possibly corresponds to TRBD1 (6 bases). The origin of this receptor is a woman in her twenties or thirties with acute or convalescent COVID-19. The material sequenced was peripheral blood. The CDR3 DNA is TGTGCCAGCAGCGATCCACAGGGCGGGAGCTCTGGAAACACCATATATTTT. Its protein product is CASSDPQGGSSGNTIYF.